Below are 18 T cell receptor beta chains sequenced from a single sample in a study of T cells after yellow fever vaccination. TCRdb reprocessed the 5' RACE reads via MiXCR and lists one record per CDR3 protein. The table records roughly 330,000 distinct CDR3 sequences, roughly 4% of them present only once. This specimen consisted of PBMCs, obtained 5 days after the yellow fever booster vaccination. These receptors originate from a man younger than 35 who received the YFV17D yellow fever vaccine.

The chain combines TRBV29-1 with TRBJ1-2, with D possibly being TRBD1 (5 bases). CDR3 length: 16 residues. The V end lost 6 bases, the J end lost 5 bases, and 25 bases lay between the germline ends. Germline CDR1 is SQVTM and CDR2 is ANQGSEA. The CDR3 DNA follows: TGCAGCGTGCATGCCGGGCCTCGACAGCCCACGTATGGCTACACCTTC. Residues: CSVHAGPRQPTYGYTF.

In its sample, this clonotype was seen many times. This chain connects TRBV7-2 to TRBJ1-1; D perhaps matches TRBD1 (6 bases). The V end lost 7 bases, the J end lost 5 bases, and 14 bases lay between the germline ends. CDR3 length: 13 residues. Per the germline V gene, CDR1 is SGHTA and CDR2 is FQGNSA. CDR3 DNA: TGTGCCAGCACCTTTCAGGGGCTGACTGAAGCTTTCTTT. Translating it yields CASTFQGLTEAFF.

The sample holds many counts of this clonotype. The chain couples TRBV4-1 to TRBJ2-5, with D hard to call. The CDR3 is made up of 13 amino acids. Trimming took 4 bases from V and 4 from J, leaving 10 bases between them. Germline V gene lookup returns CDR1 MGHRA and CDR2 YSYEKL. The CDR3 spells CASSPDGSETQYF. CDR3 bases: TGCGCCAGCAGCCCCGACGGGTCAGAGACCCAGTACTTC.

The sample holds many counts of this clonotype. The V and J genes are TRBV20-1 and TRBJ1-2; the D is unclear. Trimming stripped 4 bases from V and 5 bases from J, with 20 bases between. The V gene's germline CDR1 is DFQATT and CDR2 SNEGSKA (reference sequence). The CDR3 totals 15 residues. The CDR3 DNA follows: TGCAGTGCTACTTCAGACCGTACCCACCTGTATGGCTACACCTTC. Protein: CSATSDRTHLYGYTF.

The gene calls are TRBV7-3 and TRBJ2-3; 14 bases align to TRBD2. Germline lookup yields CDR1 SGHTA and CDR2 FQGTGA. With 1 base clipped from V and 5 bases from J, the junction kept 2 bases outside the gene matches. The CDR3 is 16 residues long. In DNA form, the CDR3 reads TGTGCCAGCAGCTTAAGTGGACTAGCGGGGGGAGATACGCAGTATTTT. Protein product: CASSLSGLAGGDTQYF.

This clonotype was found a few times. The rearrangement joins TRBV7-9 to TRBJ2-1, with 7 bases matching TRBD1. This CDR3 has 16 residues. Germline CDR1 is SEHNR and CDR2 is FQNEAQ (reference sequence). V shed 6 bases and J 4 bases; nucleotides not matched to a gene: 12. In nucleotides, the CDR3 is TGTGCCAGCAGTCCCCAGGGGGACCAATCGTACAATGAGCAGTTCTTC. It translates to CASSPQGDQSYNEQFF.

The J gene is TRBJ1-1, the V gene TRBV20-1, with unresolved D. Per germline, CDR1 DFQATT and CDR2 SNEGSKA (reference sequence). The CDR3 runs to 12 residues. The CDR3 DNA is TGCATGGCCAGACGGCAGAACACTGAAGCTTTCTTT. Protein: CMARRQNTEAFF.

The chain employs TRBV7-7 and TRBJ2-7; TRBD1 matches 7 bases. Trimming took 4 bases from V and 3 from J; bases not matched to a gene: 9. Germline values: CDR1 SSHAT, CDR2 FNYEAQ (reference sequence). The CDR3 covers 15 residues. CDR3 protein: CASSWASGTDYEQYF. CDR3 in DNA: TGTGCCAGCAGCTGGGCATCCGGGACAGACTACGAGCAGTACTTC.

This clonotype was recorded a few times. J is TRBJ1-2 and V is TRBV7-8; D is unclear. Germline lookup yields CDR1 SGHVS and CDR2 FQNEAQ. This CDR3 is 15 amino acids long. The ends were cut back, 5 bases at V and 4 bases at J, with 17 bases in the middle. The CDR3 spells CASSPRGWGFYGYTF. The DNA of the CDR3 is TGTGCCAGCAGCCCACGCGGTTGGGGATTCTATGGCTACACCTTC.

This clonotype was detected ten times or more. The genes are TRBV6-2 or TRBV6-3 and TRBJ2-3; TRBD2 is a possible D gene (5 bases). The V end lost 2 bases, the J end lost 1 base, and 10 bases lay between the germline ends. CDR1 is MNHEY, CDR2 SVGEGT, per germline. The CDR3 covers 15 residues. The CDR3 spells CASSYEDGGTDTQYF. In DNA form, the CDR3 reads TGTGCCAGCAGTTACGAGGACGGGGGCACAGATACGCAGTATTTT.

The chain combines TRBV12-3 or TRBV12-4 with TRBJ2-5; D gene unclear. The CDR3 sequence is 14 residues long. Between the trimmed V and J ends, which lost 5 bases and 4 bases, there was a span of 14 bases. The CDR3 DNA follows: TGTGCCAGCAGTCCGGCCCACAAACGAGAGACCCAGTACTTC. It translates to CASSPAHKRETQYF.

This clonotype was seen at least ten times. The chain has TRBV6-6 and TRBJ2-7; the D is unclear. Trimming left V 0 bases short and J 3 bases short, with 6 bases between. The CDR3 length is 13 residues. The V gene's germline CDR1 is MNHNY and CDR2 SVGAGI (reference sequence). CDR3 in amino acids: CASSYSGLYEQYV. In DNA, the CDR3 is TGTGCCAGCAGTTACTCCGGCCTCTACGAGCAGTACGTC.

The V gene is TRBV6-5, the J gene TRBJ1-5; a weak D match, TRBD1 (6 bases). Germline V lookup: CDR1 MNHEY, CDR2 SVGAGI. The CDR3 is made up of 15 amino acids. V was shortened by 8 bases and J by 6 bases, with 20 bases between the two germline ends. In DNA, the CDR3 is TGTGCCAGCCGCCCCTTTGGGGGGCTGGGTCAGCCCCAGCATTTT. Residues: CASRPFGGLGQPQHF.

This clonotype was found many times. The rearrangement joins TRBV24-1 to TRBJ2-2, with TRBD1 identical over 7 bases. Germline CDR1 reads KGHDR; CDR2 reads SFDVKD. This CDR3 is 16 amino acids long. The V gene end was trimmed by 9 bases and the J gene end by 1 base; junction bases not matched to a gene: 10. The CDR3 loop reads CATGDRGTENTGELFF. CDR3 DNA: TGTGCCACCGGGGATAGGGGGACAGAGAACACCGGGGAGCTGTTTTTT.

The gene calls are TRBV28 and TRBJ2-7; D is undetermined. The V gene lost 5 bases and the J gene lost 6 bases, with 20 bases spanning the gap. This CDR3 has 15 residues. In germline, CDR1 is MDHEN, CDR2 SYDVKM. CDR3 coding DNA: TGTGCCAGCAGTCCGTCGGACGCGGAAGGGTCCGAGCAGTACTTC. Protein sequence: CASSPSDAEGSEQYF.

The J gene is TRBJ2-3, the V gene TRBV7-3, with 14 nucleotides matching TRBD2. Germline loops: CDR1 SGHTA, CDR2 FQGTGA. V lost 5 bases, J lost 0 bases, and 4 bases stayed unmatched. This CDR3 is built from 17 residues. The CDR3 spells CASSHGTSGGSTDTQYF. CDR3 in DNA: TGTGCCAGCAGCCACGGGACTAGCGGGGGAAGCACAGATACGCAGTATTTT.

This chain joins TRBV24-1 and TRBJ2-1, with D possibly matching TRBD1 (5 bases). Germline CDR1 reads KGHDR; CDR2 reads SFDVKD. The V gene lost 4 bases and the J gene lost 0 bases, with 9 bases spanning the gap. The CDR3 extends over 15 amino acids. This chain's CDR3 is CATSDPRDSYNEQFF. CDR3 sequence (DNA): TGTGCCACCAGTGACCCCAGGGACTCCTACAATGAGCAGTTCTTC.

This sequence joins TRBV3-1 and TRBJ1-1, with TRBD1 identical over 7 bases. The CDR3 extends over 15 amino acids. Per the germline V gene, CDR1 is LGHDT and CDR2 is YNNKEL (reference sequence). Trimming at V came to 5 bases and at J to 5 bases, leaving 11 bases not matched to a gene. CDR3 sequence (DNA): TGTGCCAGCAGCTCCCCGACAGGGTGGGGAACTGAAGCTTTCTTT. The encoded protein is CASSSPTGWGTEAFF.